This is a list of T cell receptor delta chains from one sample in a study of delta chains in infants with herpesvirus infections. TCRdb reanalysed the RT-PCR reads via CATT. The sample has around 950 delta-chain clones, approximately 25% seen once; the top ten hold 14%. Source: peripheral blood, taken at time point 2 of longitudinal follow-up. The receptors originated from a human donor who was a Ugandan infant, either HIV-exposed or HIV-unexposed (not recorded which). The CDR3 runs from the conserved cysteine through the conserved F or W. The D gene is left open where the match is weak. A row's size may be missing; if present it is once, few, many or a size class.

>few|TRDV3|TRDJ1|.
CASEGGTRRSDKLIF
TGTGCCTCAGAGGGTGGGACGCGGCGGTCCGATAAACTCATCTTT
>large|TRDV2|TRDJ3|TRDD3
CACDSTGGSWDTRQMFF
TGTGCCTGTGACAGTACTGGGGGATCCTGGGACACCCGACAGATGTTTTTC
>medium-sized|TRDV1|TRDJ1|TRDD3
CALGEGARPTFPLYWGANDKLIF
TGTGCTCTTGGGGAAGGAGCTCGGCCTACCTTCCCCCTTTACTGGGGGGCCAACGATAAACTCATCTTT
>large|TRDV2|TRDJ2|TRDD3
CACDTLGDTLTAQLFF
TGTGCCTGTGACACCTTGGGGGATACTTTGACAGCACAACTCTTCTTT
>.|TRDV1|TRDJ3|TRDD2
CALGDASYFLAVLEPAWDTRQMIF
TGTGCTCTTGGGGACGCCTCCTACTTCCTAGCTGTACTGGAGCCGGCCTGGGACACCCGACAGATGATTTTC
>large|TRDV2|TRDJ3|.
CACDRDTWDTRQMFF
TGTGCCTGTGATCGGGATACCTGGGACACCCGACAGATGTTTTTC
>medium-sized|TRDV1|TRDJ1|.
CALGETIPVLYKYTDKLIF
TGTGCTCTTGGGGAAACAATCCCCGTACTGTACAAGTACACCGATAAACTCATCTTT
>large|TRDV2|TRDJ2|TRDD3
CACDILGDMTAQLFF
TGTGCCTGTGACATACTGGGGGATATGACAGCACAACTCTTCTTT
>medium-sized|TRDV2|TRDJ3|.
CACDTAGPSSWDTRQMFF
TGTGCCTGTGACACCGCTGGCCCCAGCTCCTGGGACACCCGACAGATGTTTTTC
>.|TRDV1|TRDJ1|TRDD3
CALGEQLGESDKLIF
TGTGCTCTTGGGGAACAACTGGGGGAGTCCGATAAACTCATCTTT
>large|TRDV3|TRDJ1|TRDD3
CAFMPPTGDTPLGLIF
TGTGCCTTTATGCCCCCTACGGGGGATACGCCTTTGGGACTCATCTTT
>few|TRDV1|TRDJ1|TRDD3
CALGETIGPYWGITDKLIF
TGTGCTCTTGGGGAAACTATCGGCCCGTACTGGGGGATCACCGATAAACTCATCTTT
>.|TRDV3|TRDJ3|TRDD3
CACDTVLGDKSSWDTRQMFF
TGTGCCTGTGACACCGTACTGGGGGATAAAAGCTCCTGGGACACCCGACAGATGTTTTTC
>large|TRDV1|TRDJ1|TRDD2
CALGVPTSSRGYTDKLIF
TGTGCTCTTGGGGTTCCTACGTCGAGTCGAGGGTACACCGATAAACTCATCTTT
>large|TRAV14/DV4|TRDJ1|.
CALSGIYAEVIKLIF
TGTGCTCTGAGTGGGATCTACGCGGAGGTGATTAAACTCATCTTT
>.|TRDV1|TRDJ1|.
CALGEQPLLEDKASGYTDKLIF
TGTGCTCTTGGGGAACAGCCTTTACTGGAGGATAAGGCATCGGGGTACACCGATAAACTCATCTTT
>large|TRDV2|TRDJ2|TRDD3
CACDTVSQPRGGYALTAQLFF
TGTGCCTGTGACACAGTCAGTCAGCCCCGTGGGGGATACGCTTTGACAGCACAACTCTTCTTT
>medium-sized|TRDV1|TRDJ1|.
CALGEPEGVRAYTDKLIF
TGTGCTCTTGGGGAACCAGAGGGGGTACGGGCGTACACCGATAAACTCATCTTT
>few|TRDV3|TRDJ2|TRDD3
CAPKSPYWGTAQLFF
TGTGCCCCTAAATCCCCCTACTGGGGGACAGCACAACTCTTCTTT
>large|TRDV1|TRDJ1|TRDD3
CALGECSPKPLYSFVTGGYNADKLIF
TGTGCTCTTGGGGAATGTAGTCCCAAACCTCTCTACTCCTTCGTAACTGGGGGATACAATGCCGATAAACTCATCTTT
>large|TRDV1|TRDJ1|TRDD3
CALGEAWEGIRESTDKLIF
TGTGCTCTTGGGGAAGCGTGGGAAGGGATACGCGAGTCCACCGATAAACTCATCTTT
>few|TRDV1|TRDJ3|.
CALGEGLLPLLLGRSWDTRQMFF
TGTGCTCTTGGGGAAGGTCTCCTTCCGCTTTTACTGGGGCGGTCCTGGGACACCCGACAGATGTTTTTC